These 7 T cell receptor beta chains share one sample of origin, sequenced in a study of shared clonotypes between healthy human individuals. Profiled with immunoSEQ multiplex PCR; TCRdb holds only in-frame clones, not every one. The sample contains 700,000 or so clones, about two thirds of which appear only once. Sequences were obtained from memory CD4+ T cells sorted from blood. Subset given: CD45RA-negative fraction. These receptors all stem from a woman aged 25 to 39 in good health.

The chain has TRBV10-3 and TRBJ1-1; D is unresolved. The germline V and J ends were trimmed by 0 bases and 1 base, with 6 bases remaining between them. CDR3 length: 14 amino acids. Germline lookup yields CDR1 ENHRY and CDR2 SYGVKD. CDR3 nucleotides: TGTGCCATCAGTGAGTCAGAGCCGAACACTGAAGCTTTCTTT. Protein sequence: CAISESEPNTEAFF.

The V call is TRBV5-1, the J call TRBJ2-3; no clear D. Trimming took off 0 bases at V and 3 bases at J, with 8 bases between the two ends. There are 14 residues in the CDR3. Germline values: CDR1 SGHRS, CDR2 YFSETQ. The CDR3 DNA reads TGCGCCAGCAGCTTGGGGAGACAAACAGATACGCAGTATTTT. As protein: CASSLGRQTDTQYF.

The CDR3 sequence: CASRGPGGALFF. The CDR3 nucleotides read TGTGCTAGTCGCGGGCCAGGGGGTGCGCTGTTTTTT. The genes are TRBV12-5 and TRBJ2-2; 7 nucleotides line up with TRBD1. This CDR3 has 12 residues. V was clipped by 8 bases and J by 13 bases; unmatched bases: 10. CDR1 is LGHNT and CDR2 is FRNRAP in the germline V gene.

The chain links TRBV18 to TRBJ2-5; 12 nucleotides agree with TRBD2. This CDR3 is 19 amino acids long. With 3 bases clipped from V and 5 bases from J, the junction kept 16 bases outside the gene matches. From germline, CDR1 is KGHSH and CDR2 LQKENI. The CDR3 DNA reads TGTGCCAGCTCACCGGCCCCTCCTGGACTAGCGGGGATGGGGGAGACCCAGTACTTC. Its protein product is CASSPAPPGLAGMGETQYF.

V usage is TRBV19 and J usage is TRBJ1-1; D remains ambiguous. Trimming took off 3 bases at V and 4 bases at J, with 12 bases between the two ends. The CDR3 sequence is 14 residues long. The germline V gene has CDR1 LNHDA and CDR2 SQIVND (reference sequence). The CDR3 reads CASSIGGTGTEAFF. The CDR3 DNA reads TGTGCCAGTAGTATCGGTGGAACCGGCACTGAAGCTTTCTTT. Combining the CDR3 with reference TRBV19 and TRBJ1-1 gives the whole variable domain DGGITQSPKYLFRKEGQNVTLSCEQNLNHDAMYWYRQDPGQGLRLIYYSQIVNDFQKGDIAEGYSVSREKKESFPLTVTSAQKNPTAFYLCASSIGGTGTEAFFGQGTRLTVV.

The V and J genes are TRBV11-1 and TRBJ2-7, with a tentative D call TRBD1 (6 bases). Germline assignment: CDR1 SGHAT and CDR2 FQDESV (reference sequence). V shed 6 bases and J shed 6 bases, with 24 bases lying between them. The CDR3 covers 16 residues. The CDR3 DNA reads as TGTGCCAGCAGTACCCTTGAGGCAGGGGCCTGGGGCGAGCAGTACTTC. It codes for CASSTLEAGAWGEQYF.

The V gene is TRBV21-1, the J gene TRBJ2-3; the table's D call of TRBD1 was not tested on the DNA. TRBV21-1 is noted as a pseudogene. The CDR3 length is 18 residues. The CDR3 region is CASSKGGRDRLSTDTQYF. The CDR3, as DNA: TGTGCCAGCAGCAAAGGAGGAAGGGACAGGTTAAGCACAGATACGCAGTATTTT.